This TCR beta chain emerged from a study of Ad26.COV2.S vaccination and SARS-CoV-2 variants. As to treatment: around 19 received Ad26.COV2.S at low or high dose, single or two shots; about 5 received placebo; per-sample allocation not given. Sample collection was performed on day 63 after the first vaccine or placebo injection. Sequenced by immunoSEQ multiplex PCR; TCRdb stores in-frame clones only, minus some. The data show some 370,000 clones, 83% seen once. The length of the CDR3 is 13 residues. Germline V CDR1 and CDR2: SGHAT, FQNNGV. V was pared by 8 bases and J by 4 bases, with 14 bases between.

The sequencing here drew on peripheral blood, taken in a trial of Ad26.COV2.S vaccine versus placebo. The sequence was obtained from a person aged 18-65 years who received the Ad26.COV2.S COVID-19 vaccine or a placebo. The rearrangement links TRBV11-2 to TRBJ1-1, with D perhaps matching TRBD1 (5 bases). CDR3 sequence reads: CASSLGAGTEAFF. The CDR3 nucleotides read TGTGCCAGCTCCCTAGGGGCGGGCACTGAAGCTTTCTTT. The entire variable domain, with the rest obtained from reference TRBV11-2 and TRBJ1-1, is as follows: EAGVAQSPRYKIIEKRQSVAFWCNPISGHATLYWYQQILGQGPKLLIQFQNNGVVDDSQLPKDRFSAERLKGVDSTLKIQPAKLEDSAVYLCASSLGAGTEAFFGQGTRLTVV.